This TCR beta chain is drawn from a study of T cell responses to AZD1222 COVID-19 vaccine. Study-level findings and limits: Reportedly, close to half of spike-specific TCRs are directed against unmutated variant regions. Baseline serology detected seropositivity in only a handful of AZD1222 recipients. The donor group comprised mostly white British people and more females; the analysis possibly underestimated clonal diversity. Scientists sampled the repertoires only once the peak T cell response had passed.

Profiling relied on immunoSEQ multiplex PCR, and the TCRdb table lists in-frame clones only, not all of them. The data show more than 110,000 clones, more than 75% seen once. To note about this clone: The antigen remains unidentified.

V was cut by 5 bases and J by 1 base, with 6 bases left in between. This CDR3 has 13 amino acids. CDR1 is MRHNA and CDR2 is SNTAGT in the germline V gene. The chain recombines TRBV6-4 with TRBJ2-1, with unresolved D. The starting material was peripheral blood, obtained 28 days after the second AZD1222 dose. The clonotype comes from an adult who received the AZD1222 COVID-19 vaccine. The CDR3 coding sequence is TGTGCCAGCAGTTCTGGGTCCTACAATGAGCAGTTCTTC. Its translation is CASSSGSYNEQFF.